This T cell receptor beta chain is drawn from a study of CD8 T cells in ankylosing spondylitis. The CDR3 covers 15 residues. Germline V gene sequence: CDR1 ENHRY, CDR2 SYGVKD. V dropped 3 bases and J dropped 3; count of bases not matched to a gene: 1. This clonotype was found a few times. What it binds is not known. TCRdb independently ran MiXCR on the 5' RACE reads; one entry per CDR3 protein. The profile shows around 390,000 distinct CDR3 sequences, around 22% of them singletons. Overall study findings and caveats: Reported data indicate significant enrichment of disease-linked clones within matched ankylosing spondylitis synovial fluid. Blood of patients with ankylosing spondylitis appeared to be characterized by a TCR beta motif of eight or nine highly homologous variants.

V is TRBV10-3 and J is TRBJ2-1; 11 bases are a match to TRBD2. The sample comprised blood, either unsorted or a sorted T cell fraction (not recorded which). This receptor was identified in a male donor with ankylosing spondylitis. CDR3 sequence: CAISDLAGGYNEQFF. CDR3 bases: TGTGCCATCAGTGACCTAGCGGGGGGCTACAATGAGCAGTTCTTC.